This entry describes one T cell receptor (beta chain). The V end was cut by 6 bases, the J end by 0 bases, with 11 bases between. CDR3 length: 15 residues. Germline assignment: CDR1 MNHEY and CDR2 SMNVEV (reference sequence). This sample was taken from a study of blood T cell repertoires in COVID-19. Produced via immunoSEQ multiplex PCR; TCRdb's table is partial and in-frame only. The sample lists 200,000 to 250,000 clones; nearly 90% were seen once. Input material: PBMCs or T cells enriched from blood (not recorded which). This receptor was taken from a man under 40 who had recovered from COVID-19. The chain is built from TRBV27 and TRBJ2-2; D might be TRBD1 (6 bases). The CDR3 is CASRRTDANTGELFF. CDR3 DNA: TGTGCCAGCAGGCGGACAGACGCGAACACCGGGGAGCTGTTTTTT.